The clone carrying this TCR beta chain came up a few times. Its antigen remains unknown. A far more abundant clone sits one base away, making this likely a read error. The read finishes 3 residues shy of the CDR3 end, and the germline J gene is used to complete it. The repertoire was sequenced with immunoSEQ multiplex PCR; TCRdb's copy has only in-frame clones and lacks some. The profile covers under 50,000 clones, none occurring a single time. Caucasian heritage predominated among both patients and controls. The entry originates in a study of T cell clonality in common variable immunodeficiency. Study conclusions and caveats: Compared with healthy controls, CVID subjects showed increased TCRbeta clonality, mostly in about a third. Compared with controls, CVID subjects had fewer shared TCRbeta clones.

This CDR3 has 17 residues. Looked up from germline, CDR1 is LNHDA and CDR2 is SQIVND (reference sequence). What was sequenced was peripheral blood mononuclear cells. This sequence originates from a person aged 18 to 75 in good health. The rearrangement joins TRBV19 to TRBJ2-3; 8 bases match TRBD2. The CDR3 bases that were read are TGTGCCAGTACTATAGGACTAGCCTCCCTTCGCACAGATACG. Translated: CASTIGLASLRTDT. The CDR3 in its entirety is CASTIGLASLRTDTQYF. The full variable domain, rest sourced from reference TRBV19 and TRBJ2-3, is DGGITQSPKYLFRKEGQNVTLSCEQNLNHDAMYWYRQDPGQGLRLIYYSQIVNDFQKGDIAEGYSVSREKKESFPLTVTSAQKNPTAFYLCASTIGLASLRTDTQYFGPGTRLTVL.